The sequence of this T cell receptor (beta chain) was determined in a study of control samples from healthy donors and cancer patients. The germline V and J ends were trimmed by 5 bases and 0 bases, with 17 bases remaining between them. CDR3 size: 18 residues. The germline gives CDR1 SGHNT, CDR2 YENEEA. Generated by immunoSEQ multiplex PCR, the TCRdb table keeps only in-frame clones and is missing some. The repertoire holds some 150,000 clones, with over 85% as singletons. Sample: blood. This chain uses TRBV11-3 with TRBJ1-6, with a weak D call TRBD1 (6 bases). The TCR originated in an older woman in good health. DNA of the CDR3: TGTGCCAGCAGCCTGGGTACAGGGAAATTCTCCTATAATTCACCCCTCCACTTT. Translation: CASSLGTGKFSYNSPLHF.